Each of the 32 T cell receptor beta chains below was sequenced from the same sample in a study. MiXCR was run by TCRdb on the reads, yielding one entry per CDR3 protein. The table shows about 15,000 distinct CDR3 sequences, with around 34% occurring only once. Input material: blood. The receptors here all came from a human donor.

This clonotype was counted ten times or more. J is TRBJ2-2 and V is TRBV4-3; D is ambiguous. CDR3 size: 14 residues. Trimming cost V 1 base and J 1 base, with 4 bases left between them. Germline V gene lookup returns CDR1 LGHNA and CDR2 YSLEER. CDR3 nucleotide sequence: TGCGCCAGCAGCCAAGGGCGGAACACCGGGGAGCTGTTTTTT. Translated: CASSQGRNTGELFF.

This clonotype was observed many times. This chain joins TRBV4-3 and TRBJ2-2, with D uncertain. V shed 1 base and J shed 6 bases, with 24 bases lying between them. Germline CDR1 LGHNA, CDR2 YSLEER. CDR3 length: 19 residues. The CDR3 spells CASSQAHFRSIIGAGELFF. The CDR3 DNA sequence: TGCGCCAGCAGCCAAGCCCACTTTCGGTCAATAATTGGCGCCGGGGAGCTGTTTTTT.

This clonotype came up many times. The rearrangement links TRBV18 to TRBJ1-2, with 8 bases that match TRBD1. CDR1 and CDR2 from the germline V gene are KGHSH and LQKENI. CDR3 length: 14 amino acids. V gave up 6 bases and J gave up 3 bases; unmatched junction bases: 6. CDR3 nucleotides: TGTGCCAGCTCGTCACAGGGGGACTACTATGGCTACACCTTC. Its protein product is CASSSQGDYYGYTF. The full variable domain, its missing parts supplied by reference TRBV18 and TRBJ1-2, is NAGVMQNPRHLVRRRGQEARLRCSPMKGHSHVYWYRQLPEEGLKFMVYLQKENIIDESGMPKERFSAEFPKEGPSILRIQQVVRGDSAAYFCASSSQGDYYGYTFGSGTRLTVV.

Ten or more counts support this clonotype. The chain is built from TRBV20-1 and TRBJ1-4; the match to TRBD1 covers 10 bases. V trimming: 3 bases; J trimming: 8 bases; junction bases outside the gene matches: 9. CDR3 length equals 15 residues. Germline values: CDR1 DFQATT, CDR2 SNEGSKA (reference sequence). For the CDR3, the DNA is TGCAGTGCTAGCCCTCACGGGACAGGGGTAGAAAAACTGTTTTTT. The encoded protein is CSASPHGTGVEKLFF.

This clonotype was recorded many times. This chain connects TRBV4-3 to TRBJ2-1, with D unclear. The CDR3 covers 18 residues. The germline gives CDR1 LGHNA, CDR2 YSLEER. V was cut by 0 bases and J by 5 bases, with 20 bases left in between. The CDR3 protein is CASSQEVSRGARDNEQFF. CDR3 nucleotide sequence: TGCGCCAGCAGCCAAGAAGTTTCGCGCGGAGCCAGAGACAATGAGCAGTTCTTC.

This clonotype is termed medium-sized. The CDR3 reads CAWSVSSQGNSPLHF. The CDR3 coding sequence is TGTGCCTGGAGTGTAAGTTCCCAAGGAAATTCACCCCTCCACTTT. V and J are TRBV30 and TRBJ1-6; D is unresolved. This CDR3 has 15 amino acids. The germline V gene has CDR1 GTSNPN and CDR2 SVGIG (reference sequence). The V and J ends lost 0 bases and 7 bases respectively, with 13 bases between them.

The chain uses TRBV29-1 and TRBJ2-1; 7 positions agree with TRBD2. This CDR3 is 18 amino acids long. Germline CDR1 reads SQVTM; CDR2 reads ANQGSEA. Trimming took 4 bases from V and 1 from J; bases not matched to a gene: 16. The CDR3, as DNA: TGCAGCGTTGCGGCCGCCATGGAGGGAGGGTTATCCTACAATGAGCAGTTCTTC. Translation: CSVAAAMEGGLSYNEQFF.

This clonotype was observed at least ten times. The chain carries TRBV6-2 or TRBV6-3 and TRBJ2-1, with TRBD2 matching 9 bases. CDR1 is MNHEY and CDR2 is SVGEGT in the germline V gene. V was clipped by 4 bases and J by 4 bases; unmatched bases: 2. This CDR3 region has 14 residues. CDR3: CASSSTSGYNEQFF. Here the CDR3 DNA reads TGTGCCAGCAGTTCGACTAGCGGTTACAATGAGCAGTTCTTC.

The chain employs TRBV6-2 or TRBV6-3 and TRBJ1-1; D gene uncertain. V lost 4 bases, J lost 1 base, and 25 bases lay in between. The CDR3 spans 19 residues. Looked up from germline, CDR1 is MNHEY and CDR2 is SVGEGT. DNA for the CDR3: TGTGCCAGCAGTTCGATAAGCGGCCGCCATGGAGGGAGGAACACTGAAGCTTTCTTT. The encoded protein is CASSSISGRHGGRNTEAFF.

CDR3: CNIVGTGGKEQFF. The CDR3 nucleotides read TGTAACATTGTGGGGACAGGGGGCAAGGAGCAGTTCTTC. The J gene is TRBJ2-7, the V gene TRBV30; 12 bases agree with TRBD1. The J call may be faulty, since TRBJ2-1 better matches the DNA end. From germline, CDR1 is GTSNPN and CDR2 SVGIG (reference sequence). CDR3 length: 13 amino acids.

The gene calls are TRBV29-1 and TRBJ1-5; D call uncertain. The CDR3 extends over 13 amino acids. The germline V gene has CDR1 SQVTM and CDR2 ANQGSEA. The V end was cut by 4 bases, the J end by 13 bases, with 20 bases between. The CDR3 is CSVGGRSTDTQHF. CDR3 coding DNA: TGCAGCGTTGGCGGGAGAAGCACAGATACGCAGCATTTT.

The chain carries TRBV29-1 and TRBJ2-7, with TRBD1 as a possible D gene (6 bases). V was pared by 3 bases and J by 6 bases, with 15 bases between. Germline lookup yields CDR1 SQVTM and CDR2 ANQGSEA. CDR3 length equals 13 residues. Written as DNA, the CDR3 is TGCAGCGTTGACGCGCCAGGGGTAGGCGAGCAGTACTTC. Translated: CSVDAPGVGEQYF.

This clonotype occurred a few times. The genes are TRBV30 and TRBJ1-2, with D tentatively TRBD1 (5 bases). Germline values: CDR1 GTSNPN, CDR2 SVGIG (reference sequence). The V and J ends lost 0 bases and 3 bases respectively, with 17 bases between them. CDR3 size: 16 residues. The CDR3 DNA follows: TGTGCCTGGAGTGTTGTTCGGGCAGGGTCATACTATGGCTACACCTTC. Translation gives CAWSVVRAGSYYGYTF. The variable domain in full, completed from reference TRBV30 and TRBJ1-2, reads SQTIHQWPATLVQPVGSPLSLECTVEGTSNPNLYWYRQAAGRGLQLLFYSVGIGQISSEVPQNLSASRPQDRQFILSSKKLLLSDSGFYLCAWSVVRAGSYYGYTFGSGTRLTVV.

This clonotype was seen many times. This rearrangement joins TRBV4-2 to TRBJ1-4; no firm D call. In germline, CDR1 is LGHNA, CDR2 YNFKEQ. Trimming pared 0 bases from V and 3 bases from J, leaving 8 bases between. This CDR3 is built from 15 residues. The CDR3 region has the DNA TGTGCCAGCAGCCAAGATGGAGACTCTAATGAAAAACTGTTTTTT. Residues: CASSQDGDSNEKLFF.

This clonotype was picked up many times. The gene calls are TRBV13 and TRBJ2-7; TRBD1 agrees at 7 bases. J gave up 3 bases and V 4 bases, and 6 bases lay outside the gene matches. Germline V gene sequence: CDR1 PRHDT, CDR2 FYEKMQ (reference sequence). The CDR3 is made up of 14 amino acids. The CDR3 is CASSSPGQRYEQYF. CDR3 nucleotides: TGTGCCAGCAGCTCTCCGGGACAGCGCTACGAGCAGTACTTC.

The V gene is TRBV7-6, the J gene TRBJ2-3, with D possibly being TRBD1 (5 bases). Germline CDR1 is SGHVS and CDR2 is FNYEAQ. V shed 6 bases and J shed 11 bases, with 21 bases lying between them. This CDR3 has 14 amino acids. Here the CDR3 DNA reads TGTGCCAGCAGTCGGACGGACACCTACAATGAGCAGTATTTT. Translation gives CASSRTDTYNEQYF.

A note on this clonotype: The junction does not match germline at one end; this may be a read error. This chain connects TRBV13 to TRBJ2-1; perhaps TRBD1 as D (6 bases). The germline CDR1 and CDR2 sequences are PRHDT and FYEKMQ (reference sequence). The CDR3 consists of 16 residues. The CDR3 sequence: CACSVETGVSYNEQFF. DNA of the CDR3: TGTGCCTGCAGCGTCGAGACAGGAGTCTCCTACAATGAGCAGTTCTTC.

This clonotype was seen many times. J is TRBJ2-5 and V is TRBV4-2; no reliable D call. The length of the CDR3 is 14 residues. Germline assignment: CDR1 LGHNA and CDR2 YNFKEQ. The V and J ends lost 0 bases and 0 bases respectively, with 5 bases between them. CDR3 DNA sequence: TGTGCCAGCAGCCAAGAGCGTAACCAAGAGACCCAGTACTTC. Protein product: CASSQERNQETQYF.

This clonotype is labeled as medium-sized. This rearrangement joins TRBV4-3 to TRBJ2-1; 11 positions agree with TRBD2. With V trimmed by 2 bases and J by 3 bases, 3 bases remained unmatched. Germline V gene data show CDR1 as LGHNA and CDR2 as YSLEER. This CDR3 is built from 16 residues. CDR3 sequence reads: CASSQLGLADYNEQFF. The CDR3, as DNA: TGCGCCAGCAGCCAACTGGGACTAGCGGACTACAATGAGCAGTTCTTC.

This clonotype was recorded many times. V gene TRBV20-1 combines with J gene TRBJ1-2, with TRBD1 as a possible D gene (5 bases). The CDR3 is made up of 13 amino acids. The germline V gene has CDR1 DFQATT and CDR2 SNEGSKA (reference sequence). The V end lost 3 bases, the J end lost 7 bases, and 15 bases lay between the germline ends. The CDR3 region is CSASLAGSSGYTF. The CDR3 bases are TGCAGTGCTAGTTTGGCAGGGAGTAGTGGCTACACCTTC.

The V call is TRBV4-3, the J call TRBJ1-4; 7 positions match TRBD1. The CDR3 runs 15 residues. With V trimmed by 1 base and J by 8 bases, 7 bases remained unmatched. Germline V gene data show CDR1 as LGHNA and CDR2 as YSLEER. The CDR3 DNA reads TGCGCCAGCAGCCAAGCCGACAGGGACGGAGAAAAACTGTTTTTT. Encoded protein: CASSQADRDGEKLFF.

Within the sample, this clonotype is medium-sized. The gene calls are TRBV29-1 and TRBJ1-1, with D hard to call. V was shortened by 4 bases and J by 4 bases, with 10 bases between the two germline ends. CDR1 and CDR2 (germline): SQVTM, ANQGSEA. The CDR3 is 12 residues long. CDR3 loop: CSVVKVGTEAFF. In DNA, the CDR3 is TGCAGCGTTGTTAAGGTGGGCACTGAAGCTTTCTTT.

The sample holds many counts of this clonotype. The CDR3 coding sequence is TGTGCCAGCAGCCTGACCGAAGGGATCCTACAGCCATACGAGCAGTACTTC. Protein: CASSLTEGILQPYEQYF. The V and J genes are TRBV4-2 and TRBJ2-7; D unclear. From germline, CDR1 is LGHNA and CDR2 YNFKEQ. There are 17 residues in the CDR3. Trimming removed 4 bases from V and 4 bases from J, with 23 bases in between.

By sample fraction, this clonotype is medium-sized. The V gene is TRBV29-1, the J gene TRBJ2-1; a possible D gene is TRBD1 (5 bases). The CDR3 loop spans 12 amino acids. V was cut by 0 bases and J by 10 bases, with 10 bases left in between. Germline V gives CDR1 SQVTM, CDR2 ANQGSEA. The CDR3 here is CSVEDRAGEQFF. The CDR3 nucleotides read TGCAGCGTTGAAGATCGAGCAGGGGAGCAGTTCTTC.

The genes are TRBV7-2 and TRBJ2-3, with D perhaps TRBD2 (5 bases). Trimming removed 2 bases from V and 1 base from J, with 10 bases in between. Germline V gene data show CDR1 as SGHTA and CDR2 as FQGNSA. There are 15 residues in the CDR3. The CDR3 coding sequence is TGTGCCAGCAGCTTACGAGGGCCCGGCACAGATACGCAGTATTTT. Protein product: CASSLRGPGTDTQYF. The full variable domain, its missing parts supplied by reference TRBV7-2 and TRBJ2-3, is GAGVSQSPSNKVTEKGKDVELRCDPISGHTALYWYRQSLGQGLEFLIYFQGNSAPDKSGLPSDRFSAERTGGSVSTLTIQRTQQEDSAVYLCASSLRGPGTDTQYFGPGTRLTVL.

DNA for the CDR3: TGCAGCGTTGTTACAGGGACCATGAACACCATATATTTT. Residues: CSVVTGTMNTIYF. The J gene is TRBJ1-3, the V gene TRBV29-1; a possible D gene is TRBD1 (6 bases). Germline CDR1 SQVTM, CDR2 ANQGSEA. This CDR3 has 13 residues. Between the trimmed V and J ends, which lost 4 bases and 7 bases, there was a span of 14 bases.

This clonotype is termed medium-sized. The chain couples TRBV4-3 to TRBJ2-2; D is uncertain. The CDR3 has 14 residues. From germline, CDR1 is LGHNA and CDR2 YSLEER. Trimming cost V 0 bases and J 0 bases, with 2 bases left between them. CDR3 nucleotides: TGCGCCAGCAGCCAAGAGTCGAACACCGGGGAGCTGTTTTTT. This sequence encodes CASSQESNTGELFF.

This clonotype is deemed medium-sized (0.01 to 0.1%). This chain links TRBV30 with TRBJ2-7; D is ambiguous. This CDR3 spans 12 amino acids. V was cut by 0 bases and J by 4 bases, with 7 bases left in between. Germline-derived CDR1 and CDR2 are GTSNPN and SVGIG (reference sequence). The CDR3 is CAWSVLDYEQYF. In nucleotides, the CDR3 is TGTGCCTGGAGTGTACTGGATTACGAGCAGTACTTC.

By share of the sample, this clonotype is medium-sized (0.01 to 0.1%). This chain joins TRBV29-1 and TRBJ1-1; D gene uncertain. The V end was cut by 2 bases, the J end by 4 bases, with 14 bases between. CDR3 length: 14 amino acids. CDR1 and CDR2 from the germline V gene are SQVTM and ANQGSEA. For the CDR3, the DNA is TGCAGCGTTGAATCAAGGGCCCGAGGCACTGAAGCTTTCTTT. As protein: CSVESRARGTEAFF.

This clonotype was counted ten times or more. This chain joins TRBV20-1 and TRBJ1-1, with 7 bases fitting TRBD1. The V gene's germline CDR1 is DFQATT and CDR2 SNEGSKA (reference sequence). The J segment lost 5 bases and the V segment lost 0 bases, leaving 9 bases of the junction unmatched. The CDR3 has 15 residues. DNA of the CDR3: TGCAGTGCTAGAGATAGGCAGGGGGGGAGGACTGAAGCTTTCTTT. Its protein product is CSARDRQGGRTEAFF.

This clonotype has ten or more counts. The chain couples TRBV4-3 to TRBJ2-1; D might be TRBD1 (5 bases). Trimming removed 0 bases at V and 5 bases at J, with 14 bases between. The CDR3 sequence is 16 residues long. Per germline, CDR1 LGHNA and CDR2 YSLEER. CDR3 sequence: CASSQDPFHRNNEQFF. Here the CDR3 DNA reads TGCGCCAGCAGCCAAGATCCATTCCACAGGAACAATGAGCAGTTCTTC.

Comment on this clonotype: This sequence may be a read error, since a much larger clone differs from it by one base. The J gene is TRBJ2-7, the V gene TRBV18; D remains ambiguous. The CDR3 is made up of 16 amino acids. Germline lookup yields CDR1 KGHSH and CDR2 LQKENI. CDR3 sequence: CASSPPSGSPSYERYF. CDR3 DNA: TGTGCCAGCTCACCACCATCCGGTTCCCCCTCCTACGAGCGGTACTTC.